The T cell receptor beta chain under discussion was sequenced for a study of T cells in Graves' hyperthyroidism and ophthalmopathy. Using RNA transcripts as the source, TCR beta CDR3 regions were amplified. TCR CDR3 underwent first-round RT-PCR with the HTBI primer set. Using its own MiXCR run on the multiplex PCR reads, TCRdb lists one record per CDR3 protein. The sample lists 300,000 to 500,000 distinct CDR3 sequences, 11% to 15% seen once, with 25% to 30% in the top ten. This clonotype was observed once. An end of the junction does not agree with germline; a read error may underlie this. The CDR3 spans 16 residues. The germline V gene encodes CDR1 LNHDA and CDR2 SQIVND (reference sequence).

The V gene is TRBV19, the J gene TRBJ2-3; D might be TRBD2 (6 bases). Sequencing used blood. The sequence came from a man aged 45-65 years with Graves' ophthalmopathy. The CDR3 nucleotides are TGTGACAGTACCCTACGGTGGACGGGGGGCACAGATACGCAGTATTTT. Amino acid sequence: CDSTLRWTGGTDTQYF.